Each of the 25 T cell receptor beta chains below was sequenced from the same sample in a study of blood T cells in healthy people across ages. A sample-barcoded 5' primer and a J-beta primer mix were used in a second PCR of roughly 7 to 11 cycles. MiXCR, applied by TCRdb to the 5' RACE reads, yields one record per CDR3 protein. The sample has fewer than 700,000 distinct CDR3 sequences, around half seen once. The sequenced sample consisted of blood. The receptors were sampled from a man aged 80 or over in good health.

The chain is built from TRBV29-1 and TRBJ1-1; possibly TRBD1 for D (6 bases). Trimming removed 6 bases at V and 0 bases at J, with 23 bases between. Germline V CDR1 and CDR2: SQVTM, ANQGSEA. CDR3 length: 17 residues. CDR3 sequence reads: CSVFIVGLEGVNTEAFF. The CDR3 nucleotides read TGCAGCGTCTTCATCGTAGGTCTCGAGGGGGTGAACACTGAAGCTTTCTTT.

DNA of the CDR3: TGTGCCAGCAGCCGGAGGGACGCCTACGAGCAGTACTTC. Its translation is CASSRRDAYEQYF. The rearrangement joins TRBV4-2 to TRBJ2-7; perhaps TRBD2 as D (6 bases). The CDR3 is 13 residues long. The germline CDR1 and CDR2 sequences are LGHNA and YNFKEQ. V lost 4 bases and J 2 bases, leaving 9 bases between the germline ends.

CDR3 sequence (DNA): TGTGCCAGCAGCCCGGGTGACCGAGGCGGCAATCAGCCCCAGCATTTT. It is translated as CASSPGDRGGNQPQHF. The rearrangement joins TRBV28 to TRBJ1-5; D not resolved. Trimming stripped 6 bases from V and 2 bases from J, with 17 bases between. The CDR3 is made up of 16 amino acids. Germline V gives CDR1 MDHEN, CDR2 SYDVKM. The full variable domain, in which reference TRBV28 and TRBJ1-5 provide the parts outside the CDR3, is DVKVTQSSRYLVKRTGEKVFLECVQDMDHENMFWYRQDPGLGLRLIYFSYDVKMKEKGDIPEGYSVSREKKERFSLILESASTNQTSMYLCASSPGDRGGNQPQHFGDGTRLSIL.

The chain couples TRBV9 to TRBJ2-1; D is possibly TRBD1 or TRBD2 (5 bases each). The germline V gene encodes CDR1 SGDLS and CDR2 YYNGEE. V was clipped by 3 bases and J by 10 bases, with 23 bases between them. The CDR3 runs to 16 residues. For the CDR3, the DNA is TGTGCCAGCAGCGGGGATCCGGGACCAGCGGTGCGGGAGCAGTTCTTC. Amino acid sequence: CASSGDPGPAVREQFF.

The chain combines TRBV10-3 with TRBJ2-3; 9 positions match TRBD1. From germline, CDR1 is ENHRY and CDR2 SYGVKD. The CDR3 loop spans 16 amino acids. V lost 0 bases and J lost 1; bases outside the gene matches: 2. The CDR3 region has the DNA TGTGCCATCAGTGAGTCGTGGACAGGGGGCACAGATACGCAGTATTTT. Protein: CAISESWTGGTDTQYF.

This rearrangement joins TRBV6-2 or TRBV6-3 to TRBJ2-7; D uncertain. This CDR3 contains 14 residues. The V gene lost 7 bases and the J gene lost 0 bases, with 13 bases spanning the gap. The V gene's germline CDR1 is MNHEY and CDR2 SVGEGT. CDR3 in DNA: TGTGCCAGCATCGACGTGCCACCCTCCTACGAGCAGTACTTC. Translated: CASIDVPPSYEQYF.

This clonotype was observed a few times. The chain combines TRBV5-1 with TRBJ2-1, with 8 bases identical to TRBD1. Per germline, CDR1 SGHRS and CDR2 YFSETQ. This CDR3 region has 14 residues. J was trimmed by 6 bases and V by 3 bases; bases with no gene match: 5. The CDR3 sequence is CASSYGQGSNEQFF. Here the CDR3 DNA reads TGCGCCAGCAGCTACGGACAGGGCAGCAATGAGCAGTTCTTC.

The CDR3 nucleotides read TGCGCCAGCAGCTTGGCACAAACCCAAGAGACCCAGTACTTC. Protein sequence: CASSLAQTQETQYF. J is TRBJ2-5 and V is TRBV5-1; D gene uncertain. Germline V gene data show CDR1 as SGHRS and CDR2 as YFSETQ. The length of the CDR3 is 14 residues. V was shortened by 0 bases and J by 1 base, with 7 bases between the two germline ends.

This clonotype has just a few counts. This may arise from a read error, as a much more abundant clone is one base away. The rearrangement uses TRBV20-1 and TRBJ2-3; TRBD2 aligns across 15 bases. Germline values: CDR1 DFQATT, CDR2 SNEGSKA (reference sequence). The V gene end was trimmed by 2 bases and the J gene end by 2 bases; junction bases not matched to a gene: 8. The CDR3 is made up of 18 amino acids. In nucleotides, the CDR3 is TGCAGTGCTAGATCGGGGACTAGCGGGAGGCTTCCCACAGATACGCAGTATTTT. This translates into CSARSGTSGRLPTDTQYF.

The chain recombines TRBV20-1 with TRBJ1-4, with D possibly being TRBD1 (5 bases). Germline CDR1 reads DFQATT; CDR2 reads SNEGSKA (reference sequence). V lost 6 bases to trimming and J lost 8 bases, with 16 bases between them. The CDR3 runs 13 residues. CDR3 loop: CSAPSGGGEKLFF. The CDR3, as DNA: TGCAGTGCCCCCTCTGGGGGAGGGGAAAAACTGTTTTTT.

This clonotype was seen only once. The V gene is TRBV7-3, the J gene TRBJ1-1; D uncertain. Germline V gene sequence: CDR1 SGHTA, CDR2 FQGTGA. CDR3 size: 13 residues. With 4 bases removed from V and 4 bases from J, the gap between germline ends came to 10 bases. The CDR3 protein is CASSSDDGTEAFF. In DNA form, the CDR3 reads TGTGCCAGCAGCTCCGACGATGGCACTGAAGCTTTCTTT.

The chain links TRBV4-3 to TRBJ2-5, with 13 bases identical to TRBD2. The better agreement between TRBJ2-7 and the DNA end casts doubt on the J call. The germline V gene encodes CDR1 LGHNA and CDR2 YSLEER. The CDR3 totals 18 residues. CDR3 protein: CASSQDKSTSGGVDEQYF. The DNA for the CDR3 is TGCGCCAGCAGCCAAGATAAAAGTACTAGCGGGGGGGTCGACGAGCAGTACTTC.

The table lists this clonotype with a few counts. The chain couples TRBV29-1 to TRBJ2-1, with 7 bases matching TRBD2. J lost 0 bases, V lost 3 bases, and 5 bases had no gene match. From germline, CDR1 is SQVTM and CDR2 ANQGSEA. CDR3 length: 15 amino acids. CDR3 in DNA: TGCAGCGTTGAGGGACTACCTACCTCCTACAATGAGCAGTTCTTC. It is translated as CSVEGLPTSYNEQFF.

The chain carries TRBV7-9 and TRBJ2-3, with TRBD1 matching over 7 bases. Trimming took 0 bases from V and 5 from J; bases not matched to a gene: 5. The CDR3 totals 15 residues. In germline, CDR1 is SEHNR, CDR2 FQNEAQ (reference sequence). The CDR3 reads CASSLAGGNGDTQYF. Here the CDR3 DNA reads TGTGCCAGCAGCTTAGCAGGGGGCAACGGAGATACGCAGTATTTT. The variable domain in full, completed from reference TRBV7-9 and TRBJ2-3, reads DTGVSQNPRHKITKRGQNVTFRCDPISEHNRLYWYRQTLGQGPEFLTYFQNEAQLEKSRLLSDRFSAERPKGSFSTLEIQRTEQGDSAMYLCASSLAGGNGDTQYFGPGTRLTVL.

The rearrangement joins TRBV7-9 to TRBJ2-5, with D hard to call. This CDR3 spans 14 amino acids. The V gene lost 3 bases and the J gene lost 2 bases, with 10 bases spanning the gap. From germline, CDR1 is SEHNR and CDR2 FQNEAQ (reference sequence). The CDR3 region is CASSLVLGQETQYF. For the CDR3, the DNA is TGTGCCAGCAGCTTGGTGCTGGGGCAAGAGACCCAGTACTTC.

The chain carries TRBV20-1 and TRBJ2-5; no definite D call. The end of the DNA is better explained by TRBJ2-7, so the J call may be wrong. CDR1 and CDR2 from the germline V gene are DFQATT and SNEGSKA (reference sequence). The CDR3 runs 12 residues. The CDR3 DNA sequence: TGCAGTGAAGGATTAAGGGTCCACGAGCAGTACTTC. As protein: CSEGLRVHEQYF.

This sequence joins TRBV7-2 and TRBJ2-1; a weak D match, TRBD2 (7 bases). The CDR3 runs 16 residues. Germline V lookup: CDR1 SGHTA, CDR2 FQGNSA. Trimming took 5 bases from V and 0 from J, leaving 14 bases between them. CDR3 residues: CASSGRGGSSYNEQFF. Here the CDR3 DNA reads TGTGCCAGCAGCGGTAGGGGGGGTTCCTCCTACAATGAGCAGTTCTTC. Drawing the rest from reference TRBV7-2 and TRBJ2-1, the complete variable domain is GAGVSQSPSNKVTEKGKDVELRCDPISGHTALYWYRQSLGQGLEFLIYFQGNSAPDKSGLPSDRFSAERTGGSVSTLTIQRTQQEDSAVYLCASSGRGGSSYNEQFFGPGTRLTVL.

The chain employs TRBV9 and TRBJ2-3; 8 bases map to TRBD2. This CDR3 has 14 residues. The V gene end was trimmed by 3 bases and the J gene end by 4 bases; junction bases not matched to a gene: 4. CDR1 is SGDLS and CDR2 is YYNGEE in the germline V gene. CDR3 amino acids: CASSAGGGPDTQYF. The CDR3 nucleotides are TGTGCCAGCAGCGCCGGGGGGGGGCCAGATACGCAGTATTTT.

In its sample, this clonotype was seen a few times. The J gene is TRBJ1-2, the V gene TRBV29-1; D uncertain. The CDR3 contains 11 residues. V shed 5 bases and J shed 2 bases, with 6 bases lying between them. The germline CDR1 and CDR2 sequences are SQVTM and ANQGSEA. Here the CDR3 DNA reads TGCAGCGTTACTGACAACTATGGCTACACCTTC. As protein: CSVTDNYGYTF. Variable domain in full (rest from reference TRBV29-1 and TRBJ1-2): SAVISQKPSRDICQRGTSLTIQCQVDSQVTMMFWYRQQPGQSLTLIATANQGSEATYESGFVIDKFPISRPNLTFSTLTVSNMSPEDSSIYLCSVTDNYGYTFGSGTRLTVV.

This clonotype was counted only a few times. The chain joins TRBV20-1 to TRBJ2-5; TRBD2 agrees at 9 bases. J lost 4 bases, V lost 5 bases, and 5 bases had no gene match. This CDR3 spans 13 amino acids. From germline, CDR1 is DFQATT and CDR2 SNEGSKA (reference sequence). This chain's CDR3 is CSASGTSTETQYF. In nucleotides, the CDR3 is TGCAGTGCTTCCGGGACTAGCACAGAGACCCAGTACTTC.

V is TRBV29-1 and J is TRBJ2-7; D gene unclear. The V end was cut by 7 bases, the J end by 5 bases, with 12 bases between. CDR1 and CDR2 (germline): SQVTM, ANQGSEA. The CDR3 runs to 11 residues. The CDR3 DNA sequence: TGCAGCGCAGGTGCCCCAGACGAGCAGTACTTC. It translates to CSAGAPDEQYF.

As for this clonotype: Germline is not matched at one junction end, which may reflect a read error. The chain joins TRBV3-1 to TRBJ1-1, with 7 nucleotides matching TRBD1. The germline V gene encodes CDR1 LGHDT and CDR2 YNNKEL (reference sequence). The CDR3 totals 14 residues. CDR3 region: CASSPRGVNTEVFF. CDR3 coding DNA: TGTGCCAGCAGCCCCAGGGGGGTGAACACTGAAGTTTTCTTT.

This clonotype turned up a few times. The chain links TRBV12-3 or TRBV12-4 to TRBJ2-1; 7 bases match TRBD2. Trimming took 3 bases from V and 4 from J; bases not matched to a gene: 6. The CDR3 has 15 amino acids. The CDR3 loop reads CASSLVSGLYNEQFF. CDR3 bases: TGTGCCAGCAGTTTGGTTAGCGGGCTTTACAATGAGCAGTTCTTC.

This clonotype was seen a few times. DNA of the CDR3: TGTGCCATCAGCAGGGGGTACGTGAACACTGAAGCTTTCTTT. Protein sequence: CAISRGYVNTEAFF. The chain is built from TRBV10-3 and TRBJ1-1; 7 nucleotides align to TRBD1. Germline CDR1 is ENHRY and CDR2 is SYGVKD. This CDR3 region has 14 residues. V shed 6 bases and J 0 bases; nucleotides not matched to a gene: 4.

This clonotype was recorded at least ten times. An end of the junction differs from the germline gene, which may be a read error. This chain uses TRBV12-3 or TRBV12-4 with TRBJ2-5; D unresolved. The CDR3 covers 13 residues. In nucleotides, the CDR3 is TGTGCCAGCAGCTTAGGGCTAGAAGAGACCCAGTACTTC. Its translation: CASSLGLEETQYF.